What follows are 10 T cell receptor beta chains derived from one specimen sequenced in a study of human T cells and chemical hapten exposure. Time point reported: pre-sensitization, week 0. Treatment reported: therapeutic diphenylcyclopropenone sensitization with weekly scalp DPC. MiXCR, run by TCRdb on the RACE reads, gives a single entry per CDR3 protein. Counted here are about 68,000 distinct CDR3 sequences, approximately 11% occurring once; the ten biggest clones make up approximately 5.5%. The sequenced sample was whole blood, obtained in connection with sensitization to the hapten diphenylcyclopropenone (DPC). The receptor set was obtained from a woman aged 45-65 years with alopecia areata. Some clones in this sample may be carry-over from other donors' samples.

This clonotype was detected only a few times. The chain has TRBV20-1 and TRBJ2-3; D may be TRBD2 (5 bases). The germline gives CDR1 DFQATT, CDR2 SNEGSKA (reference sequence). V lost 5 bases to trimming and J lost 1 base, with 16 bases between them. The CDR3 is 15 residues long. The CDR3 loop reads CSAEDGGGRTDTQYF. The CDR3 nucleotides read TGCAGTGCTGAGGATGGAGGAGGTCGCACAGATACGCAGTATTTT.

The table lists this clonotype with many counts. The DNA for the CDR3 is TGTGCCAGCTCACCGAGTAAAGGACTAGGGAATTCACCCCTCCACTTT. It yields the protein CASSPSKGLGNSPLHF. This chain connects TRBV18 to TRBJ1-6; D gene uncertain. This CDR3 spans 16 amino acids. Germline CDR1 reads KGHSH; CDR2 reads LQKENI. The ends were cut back, 3 bases at V and 7 bases at J, with 16 bases in the middle.

This clonotype was detected ten times or more. The CDR3: CASSALTGALYEQYF. The CDR3 region has the DNA TGTGCCAGCAGTGCCTTGACAGGGGCCTTGTACGAGCAGTACTTC. V and J are TRBV12-3 or TRBV12-4 and TRBJ2-7; 8 bases are a match to TRBD1. The CDR3 is made up of 15 amino acids. Unmatched junction bases numbered 10, after V lost 5 bases and J lost 4 bases.

This clonotype was detected a few times. This chain joins TRBV3-1 and TRBJ1-1, with unresolved D. The CDR3 has 14 amino acids. The germline V gene has CDR1 LGHDT and CDR2 YNNKEL (reference sequence). The V end was cut by 3 bases, the J end by 2 bases, with 10 bases between. This CDR3 is CASSHFSINTEAFF. The CDR3 nucleotides read TGTGCCAGCAGCCACTTCTCCATAAACACTGAAGCTTTCTTT.

This clonotype was seen many times. This chain uses TRBV7-2 with TRBJ2-7, with D perhaps given as TRBD1 or TRBD2 (6 bases each). The CDR3 length is 17 residues. Trimming took 1 base from V and 0 from J, leaving 16 bases between them. The germline gives CDR1 SGHTA, CDR2 FQGNSA. CDR3 in DNA: TGTGCCAGCAGCTTAGGGCCTTCTGGGGGGCCCTCCTACGAGCAGTACTTC. Protein: CASSLGPSGGPSYEQYF.

The genes are TRBV28 and TRBJ1-2; TRBD1 might be the D (5 bases). This CDR3 has 15 amino acids. The germline V gene has CDR1 MDHEN and CDR2 SYDVKM. V lost 6 bases to trimming and J lost 2 bases, with 16 bases between them. CDR3 sequence (DNA): TGTGCCAGCAGCTCCCCCCCAGGGCAGAACTATGGCTACACCTTC. The encoded protein is CASSSPPGQNYGYTF.

The chain joins TRBV27 to TRBJ2-7; 8 nucleotides line up with TRBD1. Germline CDR1 and CDR2: MNHEY and SMNVEV (reference sequence). V gave up 4 bases and J gave up 6 bases; unmatched junction bases: 5. The CDR3 has 13 amino acids. CDR3 in amino acids: CASSSWTGSEQYF. The CDR3, as DNA: TGTGCCAGCAGTTCGTGGACAGGGTCCGAGCAGTACTTC.

There are a few counts of this clonotype. J is TRBJ2-2 and V is TRBV5-1; no reliable D call. V lost 5 bases to trimming and J lost 1 base, with 6 bases between them. CDR3 size: 13 residues. Germline CDR1 SGHRS, CDR2 YFSETQ. The CDR3, as DNA: TGCGCCAGCAGGATTGAGAACACCGGGGAGCTGTTTTTT. Its protein is CASRIENTGELFF. The full variable domain, with the rest looked up from reference TRBV5-1 and TRBJ2-2, is KAGVTQTPRYLIKTRGQQVTLSCSPISGHRSVSWYQQTPGQGLQFLFEYFSETQRNKGNFPGRFSGRQFSNSRSEMNVSTLELGDSALYLCASRIENTGELFFGEGSRLTVL.

This clonotype showed up many times. J is TRBJ2-7 and V is TRBV20-1; D may be TRBD2 (6 bases). V was trimmed by 1 base and J by 0 bases, leaving 16 bases between them. The CDR3 consists of 16 residues. Germline CDR1 and CDR2: DFQATT and SNEGSKA (reference sequence). The CDR3 protein is CSARGKQRVISYEQYF. The CDR3 region has the DNA TGCAGTGCTAGAGGGAAGCAGCGGGTTATCTCCTACGAGCAGTACTTC.

This clonotype was found a few times. The J gene is TRBJ2-4, the V gene TRBV18, with 8 bases aligning to TRBD2. The germline V gene encodes CDR1 KGHSH and CDR2 LQKENI. V lost 2 bases to trimming and J lost 0 bases; unmatched junction nucleotides: 3. CDR3 length: 16 residues. CDR3 in DNA: TGTGCCAGCTCACCAATTAGCGGGATAGCCAAAAACATTCAGTACTTC. It codes for CASSPISGIAKNIQYF.